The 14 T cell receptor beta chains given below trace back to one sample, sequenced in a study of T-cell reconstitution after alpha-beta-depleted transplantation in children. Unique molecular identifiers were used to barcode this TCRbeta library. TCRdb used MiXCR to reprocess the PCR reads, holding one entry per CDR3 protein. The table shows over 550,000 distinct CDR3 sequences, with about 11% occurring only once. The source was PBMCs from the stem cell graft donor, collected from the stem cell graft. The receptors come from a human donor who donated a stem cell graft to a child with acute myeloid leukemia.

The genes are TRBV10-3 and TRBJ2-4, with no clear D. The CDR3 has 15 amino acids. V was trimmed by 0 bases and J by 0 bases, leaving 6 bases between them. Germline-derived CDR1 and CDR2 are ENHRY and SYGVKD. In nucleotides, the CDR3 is TGTGCCATCAGTGAGTCAGACTTAGCCAAAAACATTCAGTACTTC. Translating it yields CAISESDLAKNIQYF.

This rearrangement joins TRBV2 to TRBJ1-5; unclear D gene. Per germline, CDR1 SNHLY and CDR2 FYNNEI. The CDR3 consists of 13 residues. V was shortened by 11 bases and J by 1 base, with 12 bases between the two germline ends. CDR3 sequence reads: CASRPESNQPQHF. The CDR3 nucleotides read TGTGCCTCGCGACCCGAGAGCAATCAGCCCCAGCATTTT.

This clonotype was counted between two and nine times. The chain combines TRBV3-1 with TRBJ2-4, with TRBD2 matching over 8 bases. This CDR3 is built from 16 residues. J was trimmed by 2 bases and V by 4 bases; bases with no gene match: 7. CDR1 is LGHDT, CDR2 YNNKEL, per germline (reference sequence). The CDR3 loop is CASSPSGSGPKNIQYF. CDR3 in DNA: TGTGCCAGCAGCCCCAGCGGGAGTGGCCCCAAAAACATTCAGTACTTC.

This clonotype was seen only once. CDR3 DNA: TGCGCCAGCAGCTTGGTCCGTCGACCGGGCAGCGAGCAGTACTTC. It specifies CASSLVRRPGSEQYF. The rearrangement links TRBV5-1 to TRBJ2-7; D gene ambiguous. V lost 0 bases to trimming and J lost 6 bases, with 16 bases between them. This CDR3 comprises 15 residues. Germline V gene data show CDR1 as SGHRS and CDR2 as YFSETQ.

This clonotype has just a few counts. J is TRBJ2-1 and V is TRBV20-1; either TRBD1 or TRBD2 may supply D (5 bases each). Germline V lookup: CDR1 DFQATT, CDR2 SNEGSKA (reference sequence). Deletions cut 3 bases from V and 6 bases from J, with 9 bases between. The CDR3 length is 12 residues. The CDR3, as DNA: TGCAGTGCTAGGCCGGGGCCCAATGAGCAGTTCTTC. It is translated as CSARPGPNEQFF.

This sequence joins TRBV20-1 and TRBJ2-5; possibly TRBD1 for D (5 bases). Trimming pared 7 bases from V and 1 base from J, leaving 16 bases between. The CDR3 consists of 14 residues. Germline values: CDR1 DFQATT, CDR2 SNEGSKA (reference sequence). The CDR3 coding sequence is TGCAGTGTGCCGACAGTATCCCTCCAAGAGACCCAGTACTTC. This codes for CSVPTVSLQETQYF.

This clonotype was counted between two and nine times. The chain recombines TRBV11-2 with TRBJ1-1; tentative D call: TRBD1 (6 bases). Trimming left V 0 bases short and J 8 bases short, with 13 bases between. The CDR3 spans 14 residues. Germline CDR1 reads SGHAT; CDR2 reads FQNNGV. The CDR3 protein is CASSLDLQGNEAFF. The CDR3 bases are TGTGCCAGCAGCTTAGATCTGCAGGGGAACGAAGCTTTCTTT.

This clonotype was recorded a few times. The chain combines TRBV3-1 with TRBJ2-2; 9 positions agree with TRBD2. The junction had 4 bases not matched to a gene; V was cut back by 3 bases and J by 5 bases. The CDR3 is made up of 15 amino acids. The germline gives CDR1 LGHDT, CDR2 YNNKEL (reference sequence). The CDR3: CASSQGTSWTGELFF. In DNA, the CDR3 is TGTGCCAGCAGCCAGGGGACTAGCTGGACCGGGGAGCTGTTTTTT.

The CDR3 sequence is CASSASYTDTQYF. CDR3 in DNA: TGTGCCAGCAGCGCCAGTTACACAGATACGCAGTATTTT. V and J are TRBV7-2 and TRBJ2-3; D remains unclear. V was trimmed by 5 bases and J by 2 bases, leaving 8 bases between them. The CDR3 spans 13 residues. Germline-derived CDR1 and CDR2 are SGHTA and FQGNSA.

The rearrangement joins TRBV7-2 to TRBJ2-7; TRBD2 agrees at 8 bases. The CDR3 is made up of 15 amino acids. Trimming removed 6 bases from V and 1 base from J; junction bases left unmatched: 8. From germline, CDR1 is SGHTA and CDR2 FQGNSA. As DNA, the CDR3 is TGTGCCAGCAGATATAGCGGGATCGGATCCTACGAGCAGTACTTC. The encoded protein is CASRYSGIGSYEQYF.

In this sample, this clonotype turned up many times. CDR3 DNA sequence: TGTGCCAGCAGTCTACAGGGGCGTAGCACAGATACGCAGTATTTT. Residues: CASSLQGRSTDTQYF. V gene TRBV12-3 or TRBV12-4 combines with J gene TRBJ2-3; 7 positions agree with TRBD1. This CDR3 is built from 15 residues. V trimming: 5 bases; J trimming: 0 bases; junction bases outside the gene matches: 5.

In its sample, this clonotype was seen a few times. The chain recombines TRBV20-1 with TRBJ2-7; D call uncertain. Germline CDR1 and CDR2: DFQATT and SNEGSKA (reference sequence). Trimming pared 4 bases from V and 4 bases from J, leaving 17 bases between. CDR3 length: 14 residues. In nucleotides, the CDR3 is TGCAGTGCTACGGACGCTCTACCGAAGTACGAGCAGTACTTC. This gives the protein CSATDALPKYEQYF.

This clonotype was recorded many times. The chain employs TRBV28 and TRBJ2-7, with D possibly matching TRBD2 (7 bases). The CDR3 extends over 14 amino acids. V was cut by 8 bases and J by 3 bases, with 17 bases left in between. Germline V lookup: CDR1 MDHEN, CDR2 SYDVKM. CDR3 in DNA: TGTGCCAGCCTTGGGGGGGGCTCTCACTACGAGCAGTACTTC. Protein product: CASLGGGSHYEQYF.

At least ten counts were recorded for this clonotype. Here the CDR3 DNA reads TGTGCCAGCAGCTTAGGGTGGACTAGCGGGAGACGTGACACAGATACGCAGTATTTT. Its translation: CASSLGWTSGRRDTDTQYF. This chain connects TRBV11-2 to TRBJ2-3, with 13 nucleotides matching TRBD2. CDR1 and CDR2 from the germline V gene are SGHAT and FQNNGV. The CDR3 totals 19 residues. V gave up 1 base and J gave up 2 bases; unmatched junction bases: 9.